Detailed here is one T cell receptor (beta chain). Its antigen is still unknown. It has no much larger one-base neighbor in the sample; base qualities were not kept. At the junction V is shortened by 1 base and J by 10 bases, with 28 bases in between. Inclusive of the bounding cysteine and phenylalanine, the CDR3 is 19 residues long. Only CDR3 DNA is held: 57 bases, read in frame from base 1. According to the germline V gene (reference sequence), CDR1 reads LNHNV and CDR2 reads YYDKDF. In the paper's terms, the treatment or condition label means: preoperative locoregional IRX-2 cytokine immunotherapy. The samples were obtained from a phase Ib study that tested preoperative, locoregional IRX-2 cytokine immunotherapy designed to prime immune responses. The donors were early-stage breast cancer patients who were given IRX-2 prior to surgery. The method behind the library was the immunoSEQ multiplex PCR assay. TCRdb obtained this table from immuneACCESS and retained in-frame rearrangements with V and J assigned. These tables miss some clones; where compared with another copy, unresolved V genes account for less than half of the shortfall, and the remainder is unexplained. Present in this sample are over 20,000 clones, approximately 80% of which were seen just once. The ten largest clones represent approximately 1.5% of the sample.

This record belongs to a study of preoperative IRX-2 immunotherapy in early breast cancer (dated by TCRdb to the late 2010s). Specimen: lymph node tissue, collected after IRX-2 immunotherapy. The sequence came from a human donor with breast cancer. The V gene is TRBV15 and the J gene is TRBJ1-4, with a tentative D gene TRBD1 over 6 matching bases. In nucleotide form, the sequence is TGTGCCACCAGCAGAGTTAGGGGCAGGGGAGCTAGGGAGAGAACAAAACTGTTTTTT. Protein translation: CATSRVRGRGARERTKLFF.